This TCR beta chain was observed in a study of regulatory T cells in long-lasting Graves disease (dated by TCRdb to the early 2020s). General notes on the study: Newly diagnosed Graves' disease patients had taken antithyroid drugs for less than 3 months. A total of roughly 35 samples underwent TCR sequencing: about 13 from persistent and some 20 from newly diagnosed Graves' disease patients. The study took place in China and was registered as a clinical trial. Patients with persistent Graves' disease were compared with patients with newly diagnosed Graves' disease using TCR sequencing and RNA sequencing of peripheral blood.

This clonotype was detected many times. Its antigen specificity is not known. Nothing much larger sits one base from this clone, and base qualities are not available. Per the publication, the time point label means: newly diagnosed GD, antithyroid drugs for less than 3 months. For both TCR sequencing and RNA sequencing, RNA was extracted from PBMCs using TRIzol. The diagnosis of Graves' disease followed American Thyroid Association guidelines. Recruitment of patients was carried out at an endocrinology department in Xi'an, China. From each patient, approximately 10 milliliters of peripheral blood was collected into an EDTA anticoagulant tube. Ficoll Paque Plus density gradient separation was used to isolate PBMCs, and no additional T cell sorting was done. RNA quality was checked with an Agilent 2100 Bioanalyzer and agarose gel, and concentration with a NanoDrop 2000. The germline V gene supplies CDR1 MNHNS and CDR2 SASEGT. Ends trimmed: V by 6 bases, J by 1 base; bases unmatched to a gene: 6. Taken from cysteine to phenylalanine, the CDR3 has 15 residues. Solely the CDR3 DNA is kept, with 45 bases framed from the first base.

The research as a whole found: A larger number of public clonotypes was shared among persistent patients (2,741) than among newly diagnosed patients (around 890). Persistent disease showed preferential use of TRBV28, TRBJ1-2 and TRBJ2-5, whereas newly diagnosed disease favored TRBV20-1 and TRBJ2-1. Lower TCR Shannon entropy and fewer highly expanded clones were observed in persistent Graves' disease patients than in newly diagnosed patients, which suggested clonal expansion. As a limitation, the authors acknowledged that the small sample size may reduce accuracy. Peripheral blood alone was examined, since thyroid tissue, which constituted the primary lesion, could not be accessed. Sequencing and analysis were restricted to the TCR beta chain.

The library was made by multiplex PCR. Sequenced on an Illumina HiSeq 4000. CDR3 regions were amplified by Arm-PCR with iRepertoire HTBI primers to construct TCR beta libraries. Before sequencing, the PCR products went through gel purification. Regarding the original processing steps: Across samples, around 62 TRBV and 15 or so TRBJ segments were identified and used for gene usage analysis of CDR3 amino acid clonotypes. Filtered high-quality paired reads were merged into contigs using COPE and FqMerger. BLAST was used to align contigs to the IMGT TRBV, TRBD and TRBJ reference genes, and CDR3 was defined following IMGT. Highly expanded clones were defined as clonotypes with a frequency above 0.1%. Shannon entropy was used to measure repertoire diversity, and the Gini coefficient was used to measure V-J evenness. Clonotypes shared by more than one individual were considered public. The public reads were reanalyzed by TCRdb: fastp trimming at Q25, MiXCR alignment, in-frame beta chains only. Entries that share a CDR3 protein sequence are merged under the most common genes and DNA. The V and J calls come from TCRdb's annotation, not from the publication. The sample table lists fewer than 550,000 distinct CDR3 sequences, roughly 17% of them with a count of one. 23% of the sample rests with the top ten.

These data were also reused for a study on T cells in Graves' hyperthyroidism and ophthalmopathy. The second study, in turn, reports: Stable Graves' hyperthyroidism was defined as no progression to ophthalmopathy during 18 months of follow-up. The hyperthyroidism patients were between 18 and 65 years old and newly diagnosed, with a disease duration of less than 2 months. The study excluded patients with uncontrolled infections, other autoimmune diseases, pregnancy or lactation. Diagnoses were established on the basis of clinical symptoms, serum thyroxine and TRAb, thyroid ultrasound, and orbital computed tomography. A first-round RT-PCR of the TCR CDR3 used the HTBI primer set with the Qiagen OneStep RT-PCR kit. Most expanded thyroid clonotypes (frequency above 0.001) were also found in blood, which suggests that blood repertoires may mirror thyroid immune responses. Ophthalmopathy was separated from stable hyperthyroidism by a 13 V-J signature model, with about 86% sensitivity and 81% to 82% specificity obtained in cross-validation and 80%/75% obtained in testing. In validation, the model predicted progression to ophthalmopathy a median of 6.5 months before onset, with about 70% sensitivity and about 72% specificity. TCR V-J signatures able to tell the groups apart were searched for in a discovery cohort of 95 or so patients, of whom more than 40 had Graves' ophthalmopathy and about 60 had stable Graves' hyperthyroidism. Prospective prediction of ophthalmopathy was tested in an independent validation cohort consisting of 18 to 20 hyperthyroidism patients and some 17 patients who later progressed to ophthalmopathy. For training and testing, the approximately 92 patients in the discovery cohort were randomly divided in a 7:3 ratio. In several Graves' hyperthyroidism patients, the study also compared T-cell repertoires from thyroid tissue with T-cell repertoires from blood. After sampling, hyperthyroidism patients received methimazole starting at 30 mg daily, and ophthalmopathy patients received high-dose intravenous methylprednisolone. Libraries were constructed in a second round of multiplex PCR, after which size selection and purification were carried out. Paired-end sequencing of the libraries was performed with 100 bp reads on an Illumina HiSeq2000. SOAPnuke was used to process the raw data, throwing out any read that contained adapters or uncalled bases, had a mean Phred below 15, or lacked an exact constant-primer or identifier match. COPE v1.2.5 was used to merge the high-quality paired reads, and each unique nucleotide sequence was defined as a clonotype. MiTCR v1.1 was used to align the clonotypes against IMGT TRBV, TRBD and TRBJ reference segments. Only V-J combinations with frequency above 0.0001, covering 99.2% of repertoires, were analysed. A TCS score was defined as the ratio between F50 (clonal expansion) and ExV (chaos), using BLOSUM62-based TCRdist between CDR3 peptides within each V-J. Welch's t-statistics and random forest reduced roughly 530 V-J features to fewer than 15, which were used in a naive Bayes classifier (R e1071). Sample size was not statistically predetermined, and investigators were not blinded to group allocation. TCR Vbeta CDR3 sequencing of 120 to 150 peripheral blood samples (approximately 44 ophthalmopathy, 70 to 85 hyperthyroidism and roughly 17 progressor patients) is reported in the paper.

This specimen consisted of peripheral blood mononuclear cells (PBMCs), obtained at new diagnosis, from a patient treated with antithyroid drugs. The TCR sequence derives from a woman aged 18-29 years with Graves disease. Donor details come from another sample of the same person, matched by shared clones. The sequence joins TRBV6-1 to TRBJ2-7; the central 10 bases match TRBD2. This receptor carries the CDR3 CASRHLAGESYEQYF. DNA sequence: TGTGCCAGCAGGCATCTAGCGGGAGAATCCTACGAGCAGTACTTC.